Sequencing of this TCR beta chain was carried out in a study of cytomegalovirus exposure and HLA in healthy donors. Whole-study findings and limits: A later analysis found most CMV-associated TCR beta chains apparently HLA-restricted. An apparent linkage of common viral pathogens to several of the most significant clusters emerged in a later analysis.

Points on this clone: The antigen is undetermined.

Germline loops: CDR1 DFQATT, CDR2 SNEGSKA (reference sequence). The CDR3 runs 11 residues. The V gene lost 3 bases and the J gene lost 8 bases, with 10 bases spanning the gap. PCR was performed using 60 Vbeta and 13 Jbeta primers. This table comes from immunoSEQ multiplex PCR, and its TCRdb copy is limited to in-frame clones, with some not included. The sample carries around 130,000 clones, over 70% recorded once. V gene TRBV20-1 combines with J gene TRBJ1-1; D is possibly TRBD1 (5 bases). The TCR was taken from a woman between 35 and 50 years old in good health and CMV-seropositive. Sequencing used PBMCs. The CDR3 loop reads CSASMAGEAFF. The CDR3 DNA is TGCAGTGCTAGTATGGCAGGGGAAGCTTTCTTT.